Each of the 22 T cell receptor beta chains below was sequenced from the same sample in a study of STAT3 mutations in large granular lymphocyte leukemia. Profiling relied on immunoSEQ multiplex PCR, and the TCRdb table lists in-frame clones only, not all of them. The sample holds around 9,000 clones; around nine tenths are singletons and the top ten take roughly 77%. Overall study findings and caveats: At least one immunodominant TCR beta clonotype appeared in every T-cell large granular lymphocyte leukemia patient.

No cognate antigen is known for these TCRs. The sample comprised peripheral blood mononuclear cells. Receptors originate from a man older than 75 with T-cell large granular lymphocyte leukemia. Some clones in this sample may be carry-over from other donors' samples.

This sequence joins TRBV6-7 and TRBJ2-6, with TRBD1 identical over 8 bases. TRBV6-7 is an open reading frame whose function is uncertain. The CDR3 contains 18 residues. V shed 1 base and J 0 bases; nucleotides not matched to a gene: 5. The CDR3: CASSYYGQGSSGANVLTF. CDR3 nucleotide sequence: TGTGCCAGCAGTTACTACGGACAGGGTAGCTCTGGGGCCAACGTCCTGACTTTC.

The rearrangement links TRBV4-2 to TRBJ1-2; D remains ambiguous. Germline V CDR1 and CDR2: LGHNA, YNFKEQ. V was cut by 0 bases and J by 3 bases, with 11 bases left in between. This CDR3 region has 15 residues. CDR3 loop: CASSQDASDDYGYTF. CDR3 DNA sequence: TGTGCCAGCAGCCAAGATGCGTCTGACGACTATGGCTACACCTTC.

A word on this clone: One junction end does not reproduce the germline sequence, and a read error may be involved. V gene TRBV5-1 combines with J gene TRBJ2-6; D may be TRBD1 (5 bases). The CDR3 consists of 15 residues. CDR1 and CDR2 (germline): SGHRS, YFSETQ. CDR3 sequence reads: CASSSWGSGANVLTF. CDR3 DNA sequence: TGCGCCAGCAGCTCCTGGGGCTCTGGAGCCAACGTCCTGACTTTC.

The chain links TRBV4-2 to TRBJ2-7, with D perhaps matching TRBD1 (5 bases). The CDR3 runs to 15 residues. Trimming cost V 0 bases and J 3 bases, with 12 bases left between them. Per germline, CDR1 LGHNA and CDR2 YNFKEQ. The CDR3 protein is CASSQDLRGDYEQYF. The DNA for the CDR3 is TGTGCCAGCAGCCAAGATTTAAGGGGCGACTACGAGCAGTACTTC.

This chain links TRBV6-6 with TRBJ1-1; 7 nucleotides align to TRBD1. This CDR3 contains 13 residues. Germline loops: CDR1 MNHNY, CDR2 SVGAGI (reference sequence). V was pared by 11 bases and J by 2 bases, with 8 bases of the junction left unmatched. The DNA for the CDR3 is TGTGCCGGTCATCGACAGGGTAACACTGAAGCTTTCTTT. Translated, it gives CAGHRQGNTEAFF.

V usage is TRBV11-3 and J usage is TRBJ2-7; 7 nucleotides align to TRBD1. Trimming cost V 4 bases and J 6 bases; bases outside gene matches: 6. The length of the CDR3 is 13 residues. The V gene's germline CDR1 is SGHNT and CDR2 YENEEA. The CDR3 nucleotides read TGTGCCAGCAGCTCCTGGACAGGCCCCGAGCAGTACTTC. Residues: CASSSWTGPEQYF.

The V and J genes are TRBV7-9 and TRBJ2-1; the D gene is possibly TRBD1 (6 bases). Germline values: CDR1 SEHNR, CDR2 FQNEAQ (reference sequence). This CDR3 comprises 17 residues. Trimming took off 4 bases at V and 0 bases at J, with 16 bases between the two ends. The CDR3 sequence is CASSWNAGGYSYNEQFF. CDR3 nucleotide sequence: TGTGCCAGCAGCTGGAACGCTGGGGGCTACTCCTACAATGAGCAGTTCTTC.

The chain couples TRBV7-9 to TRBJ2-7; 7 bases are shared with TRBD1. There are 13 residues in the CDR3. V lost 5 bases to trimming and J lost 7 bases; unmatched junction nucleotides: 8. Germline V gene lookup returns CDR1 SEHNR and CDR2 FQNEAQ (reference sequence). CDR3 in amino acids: CASSAKDRQEQYF. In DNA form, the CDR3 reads TGTGCCAGCAGCGCGAAGGACAGGCAAGAGCAGTACTTC.

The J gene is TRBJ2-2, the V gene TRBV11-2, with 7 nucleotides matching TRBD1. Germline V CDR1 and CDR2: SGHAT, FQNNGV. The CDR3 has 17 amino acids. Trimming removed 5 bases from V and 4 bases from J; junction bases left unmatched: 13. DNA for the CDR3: TGTGCCAGCAGCGGGAGTCAGGGACAGTCCGGCACCGGGGAGCTGTTTTTT. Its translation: CASSGSQGQSGTGELFF.

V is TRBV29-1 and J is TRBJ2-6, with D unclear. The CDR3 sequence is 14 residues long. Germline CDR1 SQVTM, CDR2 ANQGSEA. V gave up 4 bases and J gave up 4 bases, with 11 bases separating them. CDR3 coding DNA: TGCAGCGTTGCCCAGCCTGCGGGGGCCAACGTCCTGACTTTC. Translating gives CSVAQPAGANVLTF.

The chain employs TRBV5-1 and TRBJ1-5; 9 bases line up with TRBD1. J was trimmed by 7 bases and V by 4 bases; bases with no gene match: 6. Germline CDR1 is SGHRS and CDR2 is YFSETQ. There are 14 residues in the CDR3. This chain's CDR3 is CASSPGQGEQPQHF. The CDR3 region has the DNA TGCGCCAGCAGCCCGGGACAGGGAGAACAGCCCCAGCATTTT.

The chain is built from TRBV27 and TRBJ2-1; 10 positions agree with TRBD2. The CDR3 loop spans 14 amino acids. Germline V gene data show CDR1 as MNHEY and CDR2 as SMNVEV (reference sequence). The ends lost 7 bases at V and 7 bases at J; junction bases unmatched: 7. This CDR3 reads CASMFGLAENEQFF. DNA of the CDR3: TGTGCCAGCATGTTCGGACTAGCGGAAAATGAGCAGTTCTTC.

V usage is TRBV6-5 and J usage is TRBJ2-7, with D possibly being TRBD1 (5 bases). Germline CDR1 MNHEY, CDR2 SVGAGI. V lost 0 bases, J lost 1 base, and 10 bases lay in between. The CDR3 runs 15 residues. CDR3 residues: CASSYSRQTSYEQYF. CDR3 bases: TGTGCCAGCAGTTACTCCCGACAGACATCCTACGAGCAGTACTTC.

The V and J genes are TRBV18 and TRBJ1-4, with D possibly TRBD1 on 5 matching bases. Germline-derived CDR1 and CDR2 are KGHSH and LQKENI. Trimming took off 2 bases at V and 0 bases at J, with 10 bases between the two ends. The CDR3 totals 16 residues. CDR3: CASSPGTLATNEKLFF. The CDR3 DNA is TGTGCCAGCTCACCAGGGACCCTTGCAACTAATGAAAAACTGTTTTTT.

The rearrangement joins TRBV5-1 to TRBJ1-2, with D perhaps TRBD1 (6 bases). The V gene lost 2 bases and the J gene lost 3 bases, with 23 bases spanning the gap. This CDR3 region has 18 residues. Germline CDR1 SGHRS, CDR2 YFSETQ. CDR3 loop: CASSLGRDIGPAYYGYTF. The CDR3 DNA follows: TGCGCCAGCAGCTTAGGTCGGGACATAGGCCCCGCTTACTATGGCTACACCTTC.

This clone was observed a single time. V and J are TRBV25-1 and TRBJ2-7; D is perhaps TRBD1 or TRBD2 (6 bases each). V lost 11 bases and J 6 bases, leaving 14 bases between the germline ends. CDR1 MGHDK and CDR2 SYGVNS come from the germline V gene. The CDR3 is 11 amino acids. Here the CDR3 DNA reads TGTGCCGGGGGGCGACAGGCCGAGCAGTACTTC. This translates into CAGGRQAEQYF.

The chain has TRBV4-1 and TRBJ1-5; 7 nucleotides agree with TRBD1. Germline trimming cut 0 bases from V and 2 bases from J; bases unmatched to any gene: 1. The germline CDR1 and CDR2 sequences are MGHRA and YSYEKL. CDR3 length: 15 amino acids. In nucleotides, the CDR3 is TGCGCCAGCAGCCAAGACGGACAGGGCAATCAGCCCCAGCATTTT. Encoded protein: CASSQDGQGNQPQHF.

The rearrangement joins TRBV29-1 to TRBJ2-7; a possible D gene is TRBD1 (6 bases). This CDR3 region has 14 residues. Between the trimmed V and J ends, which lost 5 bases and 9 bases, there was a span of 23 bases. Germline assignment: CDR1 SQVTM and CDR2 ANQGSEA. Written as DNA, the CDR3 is TGCAGCGTTAGAGGTGAGGGGGACGGGAAGACGCAGTACTTC. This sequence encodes CSVRGEGDGKTQYF.

The CDR3 region is CASGLVGRGQETQYF. Here the CDR3 DNA reads TGTGCTAGTGGTTTGGTTGGTAGGGGGCAAGAGACCCAGTACTTC. V usage is TRBV12-5 and J usage is TRBJ2-5, with D possibly being TRBD1 (6 bases). Germline V gene data show CDR1 as LGHNT and CDR2 as FRNRAP. Trimming stripped 0 bases from V and 2 bases from J, with 10 bases between. This CDR3 region has 15 residues.

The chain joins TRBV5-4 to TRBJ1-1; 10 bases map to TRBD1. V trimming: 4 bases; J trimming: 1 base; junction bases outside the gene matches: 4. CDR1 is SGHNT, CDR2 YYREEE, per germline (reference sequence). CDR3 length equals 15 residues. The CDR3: CASSVGTGENTEAFF. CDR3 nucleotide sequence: TGTGCCAGCAGCGTAGGGACAGGGGAGAACACTGAAGCTTTCTTT.

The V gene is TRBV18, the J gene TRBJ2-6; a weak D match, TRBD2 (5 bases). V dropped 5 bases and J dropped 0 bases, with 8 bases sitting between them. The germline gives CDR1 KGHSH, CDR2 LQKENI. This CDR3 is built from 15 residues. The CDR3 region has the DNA TGTGCCAGCTCAGAAGGGAGCTCTGGGGCCAACGTCCTGACTTTC. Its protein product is CASSEGSSGANVLTF.

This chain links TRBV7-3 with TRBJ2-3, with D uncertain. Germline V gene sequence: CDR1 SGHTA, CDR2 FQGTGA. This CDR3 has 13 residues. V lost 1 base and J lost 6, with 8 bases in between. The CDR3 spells CASSLMTLDTQYF. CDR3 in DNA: TGTGCCAGCAGCTTAATGACTTTGGATACGCAGTATTTT.